Each of the 20 T cell receptor beta chains below was sequenced from the same sample in a study of T cell responses to AZD1222 COVID-19 vaccine. Measured with immunoSEQ multiplex PCR; TCRdb has only the in-frame clones, and not every one. The sample lists 120,000 to 150,000 clones; 88% were seen once. Sequenced material: peripheral blood, taken on day 0 of AZD1222 vaccination. The origin of the receptors is an adult in good health.

This chain uses TRBV10-2 with TRBJ1-1; 9 bases are a match to TRBD1. The V gene's germline CDR1 is WSHSY and CDR2 SAAADI. This CDR3 is built from 13 residues. The V segment lost 6 bases and the J segment 5 bases; nucleotides outside the gene matches: 4. DNA of the CDR3: TGCGCCAGCAGACAGGGGGCGCGAACTGAAGCTTTCTTT. Translation gives CASRQGARTEAFF.

This clone has a handful of counts. The gene calls are TRBV7-2 and TRBJ1-5; D uncertain. In germline, CDR1 is SGHTA, CDR2 FQGNSA. The CDR3 consists of 16 residues. V dropped 1 base and J dropped 2 bases, with 12 bases sitting between them. The CDR3 here is CASSLGGIAGNQPQHF. CDR3 bases: TGTGCCAGCAGCTTAGGAGGGATTGCGGGCAATCAGCCCCAGCATTTT.

The chain employs TRBV18 and TRBJ2-1; perhaps TRBD1 as D (6 bases). The CDR3 is 12 residues long. Trimming removed 4 bases from V and 10 bases from J, with 11 bases in between. The germline V gene encodes CDR1 KGHSH and CDR2 LQKENI. CDR3 protein: CASSLGGGEQFF. For the CDR3, the DNA is TGTGCCAGCTCACTAGGGGGTGGAGAGCAGTTCTTC.

The chain combines TRBV29-1 with TRBJ2-3; D gene ambiguous. The CDR3 has 14 residues. Trimming shortened V by 6 bases and J by 2 bases, and 15 bases separated the two germline ends. Germline V lookup: CDR1 SQVTM, CDR2 ANQGSEA. Written as DNA, the CDR3 is TGCAGCGTCTCAGGCTACCAAAACACAGATACGCAGTATTTT. This encodes CSVSGYQNTDTQYF.

The chain links TRBV6-5 to TRBJ1-2, with D perhaps matching TRBD1 (5 bases). The germline CDR1 and CDR2 sequences are MNHEY and SVGAGI. The CDR3 has 14 residues. V was cut by 6 bases and J by 4 bases, with 15 bases left in between. This CDR3 is CASREALGVYGYTF. CDR3 nucleotides: TGTGCCAGCAGGGAGGCCTTGGGGGTCTATGGCTACACCTTC.

The V and J genes are TRBV6-2 or TRBV6-3 and TRBJ2-7; D remains unclear. From germline, CDR1 is MNHEY and CDR2 SVGEGT. CDR3 size: 12 residues. The ends were cut back, 6 bases at V and 6 bases at J, with 12 bases in the middle. This CDR3 reads CASSHASGEQYF. CDR3 DNA sequence: TGTGCCAGCAGCCACGCCTCAGGCGAGCAGTACTTC.

The rearrangement joins TRBV4-1 to TRBJ1-3; D is unclear. Trimming took off 5 bases at V and 0 bases at J, with 11 bases between the two ends. This CDR3 region has 15 residues. Germline lookup yields CDR1 MGHRA and CDR2 YSYEKL. CDR3 in DNA: TGCGCCAGCAGCGTTCAGAGAAGCTCTGGAAACACCATATATTTT. It codes for CASSVQRSSGNTIYF.

This chain joins TRBV30 and TRBJ1-5, with D perhaps TRBD1 (5 bases). V was shortened by 1 base and J by 5 bases, with 9 bases between the two germline ends. CDR1 is GTSNPN, CDR2 SVGIG, per germline (reference sequence). The CDR3 length is 13 residues. CDR3 bases: TGTGCCTGGAGTGGGGGGGTACATCAGCCCCAGCATTTT. Translated: CAWSGGVHQPQHF. Full variable domain (remainder filled in from reference TRBV30 and TRBJ1-5): SQTIHQWPATLVQPVGSPLSLECTVEGTSNPNLYWYRQAAGRGLQLLFYSVGIGQISSEVPQNLSASRPQDRQFILSSKKLLLSDSGFYLCAWSGGVHQPQHFGDGTRLSIL.

This chain uses TRBV2 with TRBJ2-7; perhaps TRBD1 as D (6 bases). V shed 8 bases and J shed 3 bases, with 11 bases lying between them. Germline V gene sequence: CDR1 SNHLY, CDR2 FYNNEI. The CDR3 totals 12 residues. CDR3 DNA sequence: TGTGCCAGCTTGGGACACCACTACGAGCAGTACTTC. Residues: CASLGHHYEQYF.

The chain has TRBV30 and TRBJ2-6; a possible D gene is TRBD2 (7 bases). The CDR3 contains 19 residues. Germline CDR1 is GTSNPN and CDR2 is SVGIG (reference sequence). The V end lost 0 bases, the J end lost 2 bases, and 20 bases lay between the germline ends. The CDR3 sequence: CAWSVMRQGTNTGANVLTF. CDR3 in DNA: TGTGCCTGGAGTGTAATGAGGCAGGGGACTAATACTGGGGCCAACGTCCTGACTTTC.

The chain has TRBV7-2 and TRBJ2-5; 12 bases agree with TRBD2. Per germline, CDR1 SGHTA and CDR2 FQGNSA. V was clipped by 7 bases and J by 5 bases; unmatched bases: 20. The CDR3 spans 19 residues. The CDR3 sequence is CASTTRGLRTSGIGETQYF. For the CDR3, the DNA is TGTGCCAGCACTACTCGGGGGCTTAGGACTAGCGGGATAGGGGAGACCCAGTACTTC.

The chain is built from TRBV3-1 (or the pseudogene TRBV3-2) and TRBJ2-3; D ambiguous. This CDR3 is 15 amino acids long. Trimming took off 3 bases at V and 0 bases at J, with 10 bases between the two ends. The V gene's germline CDR1 is LGHDT and CDR2 YNNKEL (reference sequence). The CDR3, as DNA: TGTGCCAGCAGCCAGCAGGCAACTAGCACAGATACGCAGTATTTT. Its translation is CASSQQATSTDTQYF.

Notes on this clone: Relative to the germline gene, one junction end is altered; a read error may explain this. This chain joins TRBV27 and TRBJ2-1; TRBD1 aligns across 12 bases. This CDR3 has 18 residues. Germline CDR1 MNHEY, CDR2 SMNVEV (reference sequence). CDR3 protein: CASRLSRPGQGAYNEQFF. Here the CDR3 DNA reads TGTGCCAGCAGATTATCGCGTCCGGGACAGGGGGCATATAATGAGCAGTTCTTC.

The chain joins TRBV28 to TRBJ1-1, with D unclear. CDR1 is MDHEN, CDR2 SYDVKM, per germline. The CDR3 has 12 amino acids. The V and J ends lost 5 bases and 9 bases respectively, with 13 bases between them. The CDR3 loop reads CASSPGEGKAFF. CDR3 nucleotides: TGTGCCAGCAGTCCAGGAGAAGGGAAAGCTTTCTTT.

The chain links TRBV7-9 to TRBJ2-7, with D unresolved. V was cut by 1 base and J by 3 bases, with 13 bases left in between. From germline, CDR1 is SEHNR and CDR2 FQNEAQ (reference sequence). The CDR3 is made up of 15 amino acids. The CDR3 here is CASSLVRDSLYEQYF. CDR3 nucleotide sequence: TGTGCCAGCAGCTTAGTCAGAGATAGTCTCTACGAGCAGTACTTC.

This clone was seen once. This chain links TRBV30 with TRBJ1-1; the D is unclear. Germline V CDR1 and CDR2: GTSNPN, SVGIG (reference sequence). V was cut by 2 bases and J by 5 bases, with 9 bases left in between. CDR3 length: 12 residues. The CDR3 DNA sequence: TGTGCCTGGAGTAGGAGGAGTACTGAAGCTTTCTTT. It is translated as CAWSRRSTEAFF. Based on the CDR3 plus reference TRBV30 and TRBJ1-1, the full variable domain is SQTIHQWPATLVQPVGSPLSLECTVEGTSNPNLYWYRQAAGRGLQLLFYSVGIGQISSEVPQNLSASRPQDRQFILSSKKLLLSDSGFYLCAWSRRSTEAFFGQGTRLTVV.

The chain combines TRBV14 with TRBJ2-7; 9 bases fit TRBD1. CDR3 size: 14 residues. After removal of 1 base from V and 3 bases from J, the junction contained 1 base not matched to a gene. Germline values: CDR1 SGHDN, CDR2 FVKESK. CDR3 sequence: CASSQGGQGYEQYF. The CDR3 region has the DNA TGTGCCAGCAGCCAAGGGGGACAGGGCTACGAGCAGTACTTC. Drawing the rest from reference TRBV14 and TRBJ2-7, the complete variable domain is EAGVTQFPSHSVIEKGQTVTLRCDPISGHDNLYWYRRVMGKEIKFLLHFVKESKQDESGMPNNRFLAERTGGTYSTLKVQPAELEDSGVYFCASSQGGQGYEQYFGPGTRLTVT.

The chain links TRBV28 to TRBJ1-5, with 7 bases aligning to TRBD1. This CDR3 contains 16 residues. V dropped 6 bases and J dropped 0; count of bases not matched to a gene: 8. The germline gives CDR1 MDHEN, CDR2 SYDVKM. The CDR3 is CASSQIGQDSNQPQHF. The CDR3 DNA is TGTGCCAGCAGCCAAATAGGACAGGATAGCAATCAGCCCCAGCATTTT. Complete variable domain (other parts from reference TRBV28 and TRBJ1-5): DVKVTQSSRYLVKRTGEKVFLECVQDMDHENMFWYRQDPGLGLRLIYFSYDVKMKEKGDIPEGYSVSREKKERFSLILESASTNQTSMYLCASSQIGQDSNQPQHFGDGTRLSIL.

J is TRBJ2-7 and V is TRBV12-3 or TRBV12-4, with D perhaps matching TRBD2 (5 bases). The ends were cut back, 3 bases at V and 2 bases at J, with 8 bases in the middle. The CDR3 spans 13 residues. This chain's CDR3 is CASSFRGPYEQYF. Here the CDR3 DNA reads TGTGCCAGCAGTTTCCGCGGGCCCTACGAGCAGTACTTC.

The chain couples TRBV6-5 to TRBJ1-5; D ambiguous. V gave up 7 bases and J gave up 9 bases, with 13 bases separating them. This CDR3 is built from 12 residues. Per germline, CDR1 MNHEY and CDR2 SVGAGI. The CDR3 sequence is CASTEGILPQHF. In nucleotides, the CDR3 is TGTGCCAGCACCGAGGGAATTTTGCCCCAGCATTTT.